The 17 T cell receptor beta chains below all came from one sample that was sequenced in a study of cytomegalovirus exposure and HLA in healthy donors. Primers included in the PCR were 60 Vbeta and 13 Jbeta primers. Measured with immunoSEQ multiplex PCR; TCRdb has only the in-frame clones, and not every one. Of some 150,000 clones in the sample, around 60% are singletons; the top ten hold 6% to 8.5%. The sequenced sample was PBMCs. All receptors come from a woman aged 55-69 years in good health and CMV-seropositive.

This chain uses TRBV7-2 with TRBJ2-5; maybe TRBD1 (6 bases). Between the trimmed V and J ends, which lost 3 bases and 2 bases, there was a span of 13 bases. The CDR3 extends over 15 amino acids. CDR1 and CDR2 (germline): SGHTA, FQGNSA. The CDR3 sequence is CASSLAGVGQETQYF. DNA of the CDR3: TGTGCCAGCAGCTTGGCAGGGGTTGGGCAAGAGACCCAGTACTTC.

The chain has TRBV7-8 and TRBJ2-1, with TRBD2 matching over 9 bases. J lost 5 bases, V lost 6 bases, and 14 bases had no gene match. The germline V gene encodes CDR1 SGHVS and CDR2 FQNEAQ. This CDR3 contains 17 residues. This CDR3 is CASSYELSGSFNNEQFF. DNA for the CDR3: TGTGCCAGCAGTTACGAACTTAGCGGGAGTTTCAACAATGAGCAGTTCTTC.

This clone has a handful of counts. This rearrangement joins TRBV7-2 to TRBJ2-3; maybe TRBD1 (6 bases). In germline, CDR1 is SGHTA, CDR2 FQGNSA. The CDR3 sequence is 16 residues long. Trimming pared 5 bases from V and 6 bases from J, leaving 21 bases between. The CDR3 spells CASSRFRINRADTQYF. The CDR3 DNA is TGTGCCAGCAGCCGATTTCGGATTAACAGGGCCGATACGCAGTATTTT.

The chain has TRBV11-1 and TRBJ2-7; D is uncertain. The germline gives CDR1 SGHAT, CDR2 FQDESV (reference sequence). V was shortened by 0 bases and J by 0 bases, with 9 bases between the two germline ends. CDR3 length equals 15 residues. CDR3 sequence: CASSLAASSSYEQYF. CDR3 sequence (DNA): TGTGCCAGCAGCTTAGCCGCATCGAGCTCCTACGAGCAGTACTTC. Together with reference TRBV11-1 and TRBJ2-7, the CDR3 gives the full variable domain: EAEVAQSPRYKITEKSQAVAFWCDPISGHATLYWYRQILGQGPELLVQFQDESVVDDSQLPKDRFSAERLKGVDSTLKIQPAELGDSAMYLCASSLAASSSYEQYFGPGTRLTVT.

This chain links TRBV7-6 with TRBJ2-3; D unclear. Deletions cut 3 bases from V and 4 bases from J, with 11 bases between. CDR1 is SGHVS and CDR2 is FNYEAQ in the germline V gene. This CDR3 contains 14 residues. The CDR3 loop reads CASSFGATADTQYF. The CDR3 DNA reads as TGTGCCAGCAGCTTTGGAGCGACCGCAGATACGCAGTATTTT.

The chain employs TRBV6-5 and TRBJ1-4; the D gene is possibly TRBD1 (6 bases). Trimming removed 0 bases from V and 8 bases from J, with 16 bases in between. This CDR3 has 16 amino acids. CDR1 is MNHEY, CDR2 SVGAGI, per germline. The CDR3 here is CASSYSKRAQGEKLFF. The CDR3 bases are TGTGCCAGCAGTTACTCGAAAAGAGCGCAGGGGGAAAAACTGTTTTTT.

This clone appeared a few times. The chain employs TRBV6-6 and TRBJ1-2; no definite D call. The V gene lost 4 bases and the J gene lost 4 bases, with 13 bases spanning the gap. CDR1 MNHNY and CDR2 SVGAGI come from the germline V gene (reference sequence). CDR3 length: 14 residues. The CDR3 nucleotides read TGTGCCAGCAGTTCGGACTCGAATTTCTATGGCTACACCTTC. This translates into CASSSDSNFYGYTF.

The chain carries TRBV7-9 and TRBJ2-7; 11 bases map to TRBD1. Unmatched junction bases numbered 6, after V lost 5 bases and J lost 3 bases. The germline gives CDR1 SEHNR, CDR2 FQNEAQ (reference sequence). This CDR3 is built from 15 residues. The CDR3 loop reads CASSIGQGAIYEQYF. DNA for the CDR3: TGTGCCAGCAGCATAGGACAGGGGGCGATCTACGAGCAGTACTTC.

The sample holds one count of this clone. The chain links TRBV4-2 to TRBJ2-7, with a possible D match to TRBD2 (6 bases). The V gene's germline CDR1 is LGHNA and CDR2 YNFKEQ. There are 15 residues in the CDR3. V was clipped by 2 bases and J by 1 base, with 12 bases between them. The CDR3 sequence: CASSQMGGTSYEQYF. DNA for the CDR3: TGTGCCAGCAGCCAAATGGGGGGAACGTCCTACGAGCAGTACTTC.

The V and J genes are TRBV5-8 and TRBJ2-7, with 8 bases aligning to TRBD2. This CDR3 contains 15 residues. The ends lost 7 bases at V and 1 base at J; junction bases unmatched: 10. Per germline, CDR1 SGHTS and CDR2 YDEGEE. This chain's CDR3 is CASAQTSGTSYEQYF. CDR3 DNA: TGTGCCAGCGCACAAACTAGCGGAACGTCCTACGAGCAGTACTTC.

CDR3 DNA: TGTGCCAGCAGCTTATTACAGGGGGGCCTCTATGGCTACACCTTC. It encodes CASSLLQGGLYGYTF. The rearrangement joins TRBV7-2 to TRBJ1-2; TRBD1 agrees at 8 bases. CDR3 length: 15 amino acids. Looked up from germline, CDR1 is SGHTA and CDR2 is FQGNSA. V was pared by 2 bases and J by 4 bases, with 6 bases of the junction left unmatched.

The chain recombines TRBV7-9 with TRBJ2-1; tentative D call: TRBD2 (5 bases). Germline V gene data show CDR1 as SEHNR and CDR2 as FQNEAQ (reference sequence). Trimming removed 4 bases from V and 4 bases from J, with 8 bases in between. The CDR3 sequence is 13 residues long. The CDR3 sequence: CASSWERYNEQFF. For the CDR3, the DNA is TGTGCCAGCAGCTGGGAGCGATACAATGAGCAGTTCTTC.

CDR3 nucleotide sequence: TGCGCCAGCAGCCCCGCGCCGGTGAACACTGAAGCTTTCTTT. It is translated as CASSPAPVNTEAFF. The chain has TRBV4-3 and TRBJ1-1; no clear D. V lost 4 bases and J 0 bases, leaving 9 bases between the germline ends. CDR1 is LGHNA, CDR2 YSLEER, per germline. The CDR3 is 14 amino acids.

The CDR3 coding sequence is TGTGCCAGCAGTTTACAATGGACTAGCGGTCTCACAGATACGCAGTATTTT. Protein: CASSLQWTSGLTDTQYF. The rearrangement joins TRBV28 to TRBJ2-3; 10 bases fit TRBD2. The CDR3 has 17 residues. Germline loops: CDR1 MDHEN, CDR2 SYDVKM. Germline trimming cut 2 bases from V and 2 bases from J; bases unmatched to any gene: 7.

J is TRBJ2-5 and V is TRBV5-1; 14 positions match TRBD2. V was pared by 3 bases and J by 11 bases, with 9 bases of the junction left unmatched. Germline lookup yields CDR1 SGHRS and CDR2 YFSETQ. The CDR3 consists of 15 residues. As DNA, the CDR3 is TGCGCCAGCAGCTGGGCCGGGACTAGCGGGAGCAAGCAGTACTTC. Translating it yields CASSWAGTSGSKQYF. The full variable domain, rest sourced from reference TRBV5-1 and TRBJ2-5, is KAGVTQTPRYLIKTRGQQVTLSCSPISGHRSVSWYQQTPGQGLQFLFEYFSETQRNKGNFPGRFSGRQFSNSRSEMNVSTLELGDSALYLCASSWAGTSGSKQYFGPGTRLLVL.

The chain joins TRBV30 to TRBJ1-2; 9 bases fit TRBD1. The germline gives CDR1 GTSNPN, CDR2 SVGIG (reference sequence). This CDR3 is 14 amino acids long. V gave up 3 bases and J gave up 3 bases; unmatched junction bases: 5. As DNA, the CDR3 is TGTGCCTGGAGGCCTTGGGACAGGGACTATGGCTACACCTTC. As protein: CAWRPWDRDYGYTF.

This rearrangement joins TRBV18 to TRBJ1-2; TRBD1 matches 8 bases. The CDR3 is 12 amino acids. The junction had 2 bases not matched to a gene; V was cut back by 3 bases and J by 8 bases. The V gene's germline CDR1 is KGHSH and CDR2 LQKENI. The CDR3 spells CASSPDRVGYTF. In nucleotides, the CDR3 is TGTGCCAGCTCACCGGACAGGGTCGGCTACACCTTC.